This T cell receptor (beta chain) was recovered during a study of identical twins. Overall study findings and caveats: Where out-of-frame alpha sequences were twin-shared, they showed excess low generation probability. The models systematically underestimated how much out-of-frame TCR alpha was shared in monozygotic twins. Insertion counts were lower in abundant cord blood beta clonotypes, a trend that memory repertoires did not show.

A universal primer binding site was introduced by template switching. The final cDNA contained unique molecular identifiers. One entry per CDR3 protein, called by TCRdb with MiXCR from the 5' RACE reads. The table lists hundreds of thousands of distinct CDR3 sequences, roughly 6.2% of them singletons. CDR1 is SGHKS and CDR2 is YYEKEE in the germline V gene (reference sequence). V gave up 4 bases and J gave up 5 bases; unmatched junction bases: 11. The CDR3 is made up of 15 amino acids. Ten or more counts support this clonotype. What it binds is unknown. The sequence derives from a man in his late teens or twenties in good health. This chain uses TRBV5-5 with TRBJ1-1, with TRBD1 identical over 7 bases. The sample was naive T cells sorted from blood. CDR3 in amino acids: CASSVFGGGLTEAFF. CDR3 in DNA: TGTGCCAGCAGCGTCTTTGGAGGGGGCTTGACTGAAGCTTTCTTT.